These 5 T cell receptor beta chains came from one sample sequenced in a study of metastatic and nonmetastatic thyroid tumors. Thyroid surgery was performed in patients who had received no treatment beforehand. TCRdb reassembled clones from the PCR reads with MiXCR. The table includes over 35,000 clones, approximately 12% detected once. The sample was blood. The source of these receptors is a female donor with papillary thyroid cancer or a benign thyroid nodule (not recorded which). Some clones in this sample may be carry-over from other donors' samples.

This clone was counted many times. The V call is TRBV5-6, the J call TRBJ2-7; 7 nucleotides agree with TRBD1. CDR3 length: 12 amino acids. The germline V gene encodes CDR1 SGHDT and CDR2 YYEEEE. V trimming: 4 bases; J trimming: 4 bases; junction bases outside the gene matches: 2. The CDR3 spells CASSGDRYEQYF. The CDR3 bases are TGTGCCAGCAGCGGGGACAGATACGAGCAGTACTTC.

The chain joins TRBV25-1 to TRBJ2-7; D tentatively reads TRBD1 or TRBD2 (5 bases each). This CDR3 comprises 15 residues. Germline V CDR1 and CDR2: MGHDK, SYGVNS. The V and J ends lost 3 bases and 1 base respectively, with 13 bases between them. CDR3 bases: TGTGCCAGCAGTGATGTCCGGGACGGATCCTACGAGCAGTACTTC. It is translated as CASSDVRDGSYEQYF.

The J gene is TRBJ2-7, the V gene TRBV20-1; 10 bases fit TRBD1. The CDR3 runs to 18 residues. Germline CDR1 DFQATT, CDR2 SNEGSKA (reference sequence). V lost 1 base and J lost 3; bases outside the gene matches: 15. The CDR3: CSARVDGEPWTGGYEQYF. DNA of the CDR3: TGCAGTGCTAGAGTCGACGGGGAACCCTGGACAGGGGGCTACGAGCAGTACTTC.

This clone has at least ten counts. The rearrangement uses TRBV29-1 and TRBJ2-7, with D uncertain. CDR1 and CDR2 from the germline V gene are SQVTM and ANQGSEA. The germline V and J ends were trimmed by 3 bases and 2 bases, with 8 bases remaining between them. The CDR3 contains 12 residues. The CDR3 DNA sequence: TGCAGCGTTGAGCCCAACCCCTACGAGCAGTACTTC. It yields the protein CSVEPNPYEQYF.

This clone was recorded many times. The chain recombines TRBV29-1 with TRBJ1-2; perhaps TRBD1 as D (6 bases). The germline V gene has CDR1 SQVTM and CDR2 ANQGSEA. With 3 bases removed from V and 7 bases from J, the gap between germline ends came to 9 bases. This CDR3 is 11 amino acids long. The CDR3, as DNA: TGCAGCGTTGACGGGGGGGCTGGCTACACCTTC. This translates into CSVDGGAGYTF. The full variable domain, in which reference TRBV29-1 and TRBJ1-2 provide the parts outside the CDR3, is SAVISQKPSRDICQRGTSLTIQCQVDSQVTMMFWYRQQPGQSLTLIATANQGSEATYESGFVIDKFPISRPNLTFSTLTVSNMSPEDSSIYLCSVDGGAGYTFGSGTRLTVV.